This T cell receptor beta chain was observed in a study of blood T cell repertoires in COVID-19. As for the study in general: Acute and convalescent COVID-19 samples came from the United States, Italy and Spain. The analysed material was cDNA or gDNA that came from T cells, B-cell-depleted T cells, or PBMCs.

As handled by the study authors: Researchers report that nucleated cell counts were estimated from reference gene primer amplification. Assay: immunoSEQ multiplex PCR; the TCRdb copy retains only in-frame clones and omits some. For V, J and clone size, that table is used; D and trimming come from the DNA. The sample records 260,000 or so clones, around four fifths being singletons. CDR1 and CDR2 from the germline V gene are LGHNA and YSLEER. This CDR3 contains 17 residues. V was pared by 1 base and J by 4 bases, with 10 bases of the junction left unmatched. The source material was peripheral blood. This chain links TRBV4-3 with TRBJ2-1; 7 positions match TRBD1. The clonotype originates from a woman between 65 and 79 years old with acute or convalescent COVID-19. CDR3 region: CASSQALGTDLYNEQFF. CDR3 DNA sequence: TGCGCCAGCAGCCAAGCTCTCGGGACAGACCTTTACAATGAGCAGTTCTTC.